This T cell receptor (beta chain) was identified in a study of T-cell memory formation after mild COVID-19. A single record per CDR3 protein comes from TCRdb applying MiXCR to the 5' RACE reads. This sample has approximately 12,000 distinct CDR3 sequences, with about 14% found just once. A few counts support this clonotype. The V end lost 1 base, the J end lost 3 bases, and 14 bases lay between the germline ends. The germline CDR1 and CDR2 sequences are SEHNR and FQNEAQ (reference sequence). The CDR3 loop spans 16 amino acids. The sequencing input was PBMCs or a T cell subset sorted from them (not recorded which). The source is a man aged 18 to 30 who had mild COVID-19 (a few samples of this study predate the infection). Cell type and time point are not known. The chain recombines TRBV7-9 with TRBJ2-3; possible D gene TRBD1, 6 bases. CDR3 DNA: TGTGCCAGCAGCTTAGATGCAGGGGTTGTGACAGATACGCAGTATTTT. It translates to CASSLDAGVVTDTQYF.